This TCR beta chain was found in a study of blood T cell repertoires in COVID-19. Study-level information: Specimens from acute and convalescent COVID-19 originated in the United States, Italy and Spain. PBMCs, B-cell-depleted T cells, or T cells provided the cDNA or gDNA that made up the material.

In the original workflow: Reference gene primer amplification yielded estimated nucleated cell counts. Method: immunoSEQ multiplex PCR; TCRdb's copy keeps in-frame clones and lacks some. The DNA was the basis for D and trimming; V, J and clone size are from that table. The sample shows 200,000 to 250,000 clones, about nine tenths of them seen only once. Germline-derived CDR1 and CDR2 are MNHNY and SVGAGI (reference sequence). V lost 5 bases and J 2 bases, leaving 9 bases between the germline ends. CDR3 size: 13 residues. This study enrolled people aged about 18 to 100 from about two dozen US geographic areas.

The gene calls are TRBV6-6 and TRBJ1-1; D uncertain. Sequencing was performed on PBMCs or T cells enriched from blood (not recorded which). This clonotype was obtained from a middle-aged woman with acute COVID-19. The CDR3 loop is CASSPSSNTEAFF. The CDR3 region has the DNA TGTGCCAGCAGTCCGAGTTCAAACACTGAAGCTTTCTTT.